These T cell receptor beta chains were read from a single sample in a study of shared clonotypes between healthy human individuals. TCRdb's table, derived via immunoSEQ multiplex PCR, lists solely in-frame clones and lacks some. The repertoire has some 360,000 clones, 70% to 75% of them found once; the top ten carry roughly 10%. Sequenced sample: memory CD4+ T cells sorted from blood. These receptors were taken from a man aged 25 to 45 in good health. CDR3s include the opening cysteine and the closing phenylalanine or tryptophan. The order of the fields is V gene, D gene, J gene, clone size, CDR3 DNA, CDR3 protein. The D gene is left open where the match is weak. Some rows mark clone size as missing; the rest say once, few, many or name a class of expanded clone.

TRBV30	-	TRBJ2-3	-	TGTGCCTCCCAGATACAAGGGGATCAGTATGATACGCAGTATTTT	CASQIQGDQYDTQYF
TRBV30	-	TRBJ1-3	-	TGTGCCTGGAGATTAAACTCTGGAAACACCATATATTTT	CAWRLNSGNTIYF
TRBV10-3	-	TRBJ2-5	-	TGTGCCATCAGTGAGCCTTCCAGAGGGCGAGGGGAGACCCAGTACTTC	CAISEPSRGRGETQYF
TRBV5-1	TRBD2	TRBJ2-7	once	TGCGCCAGCAGCCACGACGTAGCGGGCCTCTCCTACGAGCAGTACTTC	CASSHDVAGLSYEQYF
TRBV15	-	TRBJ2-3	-	TGTGCCACCAGCAGTGGGCTATTGGCGGACGGGGCAGATACGCAGTATTTT	CATSSGLLADGADTQYF
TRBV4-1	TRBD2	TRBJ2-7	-	TGCGCCAGCAGCCAAGGACGCGGCGGGAGGTACGAGCAGTACTTC	CASSQGRGGRYEQYF
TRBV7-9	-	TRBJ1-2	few	TGTGCCAGCAGCCGTTATAAAGAGGGGGGTTCGAGCTACACCTTC	CASSRYKEGGSSYTF
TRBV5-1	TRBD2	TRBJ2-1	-	TGCGCCAGCAGCCGGTCTAGCGGAGCCCTTGGTGAGCAGTTCTTC	CASSRSSGALGEQFF
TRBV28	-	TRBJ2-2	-	TGTGCCAGCAGTTTGAGCCCGAACACCGGGGAGCTGTTTTTT	CASSLSPNTGELFF
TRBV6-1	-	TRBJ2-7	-	TGTGCCAGCAGTGAACTGGGAATCTACGAGCAGTACTTC	CASSELGIYEQYF
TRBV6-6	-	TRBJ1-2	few	TGTGCCAGCGGAACAAACGAAAAGGGACGAGGATATGGCTACACCTTC	CASGTNEKGRGYGYTF
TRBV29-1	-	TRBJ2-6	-	TGCAGCGTTGCCGGCTCTGGGGCCAACGTCCTGACTTTC	CSVAGSGANVLTF
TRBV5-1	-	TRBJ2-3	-	TGCGCCAGCAGCTTGGAGCAGAGGGATCTTACGCAGTATTTT	CASSLEQRDLTQYF
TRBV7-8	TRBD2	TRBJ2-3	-	TGTGCCAGCAGCTTAGTAGTGAGCGGGAGTGGTTCAGATACGCAGTATTTT	CASSLVVSGSGSDTQYF
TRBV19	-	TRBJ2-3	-	TGTGCCACCCTTTCATACACAGATACGCAGTATTTT	CATLSYTDTQYF
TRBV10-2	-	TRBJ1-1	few	TGCGCCAGCAGCCGCGACACCTACACTGAAGCTTTCTTT	CASSRDTYTEAFF
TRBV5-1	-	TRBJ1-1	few	TGCGCCAGCAGCTTGCTTGCTCGGTCTGAAGCTTTCTTT	CASSLLARSEAFF